This T cell receptor (beta chain) appears in the sequencing data of a study of T cell responses to AZD1222 COVID-19 vaccine. Study in general: Both about-4-week and about-12-week second-dose recipients were combined.

The ends were cut back, 5 bases at V and 6 bases at J, with 13 bases in the middle. The CDR3 loop spans 13 amino acids. Germline-derived CDR1 and CDR2 are SGHVS and FNYEAQ. Assay: immunoSEQ multiplex PCR; the TCRdb copy retains only in-frame clones and omits some. In the table there are about 150,000 clones, 94% of which are singletons. The rearrangement joins TRBV7-6 to TRBJ1-2; D gene unclear. The sequence was obtained from an adult in good health. The material was peripheral blood, obtained on day 0 of AZD1222 vaccination. CDR3: CASSLHDDHGYTF. CDR3 DNA sequence: TGTGCCAGCAGCCTCCACGACGATCATGGCTACACCTTC. Drawing the rest from reference TRBV7-6 and TRBJ1-2, the complete variable domain is GAGVSQSPRYKVTKRGQDVALRCDPISGHVSLYWYRQALGQGPEFLTYFNYEAQQDKSGLPNDRFSAERPEGSISTLTIQRTEQRDSAMYRCASSLHDDHGYTFGSGTRLTVV.